The source of this TCR beta chain is a study of T-cell reconstitution after alpha-beta-depleted transplantation in children (dated by TCRdb to 2015 to 2016). The study in broad terms: T-cell immune reconstitution after TCRalphabeta/CD19-depleted allogeneic hematopoietic cell transplantation in children was quantitatively tracked in the study by means of TCR repertoire profiling.

CDR1 and CDR2 are drawn from the germline V gene: SQVTM, ANQGSEA. Its CDR3 holds 11 amino acids, cysteine through phenylalanine. Only the CDR3 DNA stays, 33 bases, in frame from base 1. V is pared back by 4 bases and J by 2 bases, with 6 bases lying between the germline termini. Libraries were built with PCR. The sequencing machine was an Illumina HiSeq 2500. TCR libraries were prepared with molecular barcoding, using unique molecular identifiers to normalize TCRbeta repertoire quantification. Clones were called with MiXCR by TCRdb after fastp trimmed the public reads at Q25, and only in-frame beta chains were retained. Rows with a matching CDR3 protein are joined into one entry that keeps the most common DNA and genes. The sample profile shows 700,000 to 950,000 distinct CDR3 sequences; approximately 15% of them were found once. About 5% of the sample is in the top ten clones. In light of the paper, this sample's treatment or condition label describes: allogeneic hematopoietic cell transplantation with graft depleted of TCRalphabeta T cells and CD19 B cells. The children who served as transplant recipients had been given grafts of TCRalphabeta/CD19-depleted allogeneic hematopoietic cells.

This clonotype has just a few counts. The target of this receptor is not known. No clone much larger than this one lies a single base away; base qualities are absent. What the study reported, not specific to this receptor: In some patients, high TCRbeta diversity at day 60 was attributed to recipient T cells and intrathymic progenitors that had survived conditioning. About two months after transplant, the apparently early recovery of alphabetaT-cell counts reportedly depended on just several hundred clones that had expanded rapidly and came from non-depleted graft cells. Over the following months the frequencies of hyperexpanded clones went down, and after one year T-cell counts and TCRbeta diversity were mostly credited to newly produced T cells.

Sequencing was performed on PBMCs, mostly from graft donor cells, taken 360 days after TCRalphabeta/CD19-depleted stem cell transplant. The chain was built from TRBV29-1 and TRBJ2-7; no D gene can be assigned with confidence. The receptor comes from a male patient younger than 18 who had a stem cell transplant for acute lymphoblastic leukemia, so the T cells may come from the graft donor. The CDR3 reads CSVAVAYEQYF. The nucleotide sequence reads TGCAGCGTTGCCGTAGCCTACGAGCAGTACTTC.